This T cell receptor beta chain was sequenced during a study of CD39 and CD103 CD8 tumor-infiltrating T cells. Study findings and constraints: Blood and uninvolved lymph node rarely held DP TIL clonotypes.

There are a few counts of this clone. Its matching antigen is unknown. The data were produced by immunoSEQ multiplex PCR, yet TCRdb's version contains in-frame clones alone and is incomplete. Of about 3,600 clones in the sample, roughly 69% were seen once. The CDR3 totals 11 residues. V dropped 6 bases and J dropped 4 bases, with 8 bases sitting between them. CDR1 is DFQATT, CDR2 SNEGSKA, per germline (reference sequence). CD39 and CD103 defined DN, SP and DP subsets of CD3+CD4-CD8+CD45RA- TILs. The TCR was taken from a human donor with head and neck squamous cell carcinoma. The V and J genes are TRBV20-1 and TRBJ2-3; the D is unclear. The sequenced material came from CD39- CD103- CD8+ T cells sorted from the tumor. The subset here: CD103-CD39- double-negative CD45RA- CD8 T cells. The CDR3 sequence is CSARYSDTQYF. The CDR3 nucleotides read TGCAGTGCGAGATATTCAGATACGCAGTATTTT.